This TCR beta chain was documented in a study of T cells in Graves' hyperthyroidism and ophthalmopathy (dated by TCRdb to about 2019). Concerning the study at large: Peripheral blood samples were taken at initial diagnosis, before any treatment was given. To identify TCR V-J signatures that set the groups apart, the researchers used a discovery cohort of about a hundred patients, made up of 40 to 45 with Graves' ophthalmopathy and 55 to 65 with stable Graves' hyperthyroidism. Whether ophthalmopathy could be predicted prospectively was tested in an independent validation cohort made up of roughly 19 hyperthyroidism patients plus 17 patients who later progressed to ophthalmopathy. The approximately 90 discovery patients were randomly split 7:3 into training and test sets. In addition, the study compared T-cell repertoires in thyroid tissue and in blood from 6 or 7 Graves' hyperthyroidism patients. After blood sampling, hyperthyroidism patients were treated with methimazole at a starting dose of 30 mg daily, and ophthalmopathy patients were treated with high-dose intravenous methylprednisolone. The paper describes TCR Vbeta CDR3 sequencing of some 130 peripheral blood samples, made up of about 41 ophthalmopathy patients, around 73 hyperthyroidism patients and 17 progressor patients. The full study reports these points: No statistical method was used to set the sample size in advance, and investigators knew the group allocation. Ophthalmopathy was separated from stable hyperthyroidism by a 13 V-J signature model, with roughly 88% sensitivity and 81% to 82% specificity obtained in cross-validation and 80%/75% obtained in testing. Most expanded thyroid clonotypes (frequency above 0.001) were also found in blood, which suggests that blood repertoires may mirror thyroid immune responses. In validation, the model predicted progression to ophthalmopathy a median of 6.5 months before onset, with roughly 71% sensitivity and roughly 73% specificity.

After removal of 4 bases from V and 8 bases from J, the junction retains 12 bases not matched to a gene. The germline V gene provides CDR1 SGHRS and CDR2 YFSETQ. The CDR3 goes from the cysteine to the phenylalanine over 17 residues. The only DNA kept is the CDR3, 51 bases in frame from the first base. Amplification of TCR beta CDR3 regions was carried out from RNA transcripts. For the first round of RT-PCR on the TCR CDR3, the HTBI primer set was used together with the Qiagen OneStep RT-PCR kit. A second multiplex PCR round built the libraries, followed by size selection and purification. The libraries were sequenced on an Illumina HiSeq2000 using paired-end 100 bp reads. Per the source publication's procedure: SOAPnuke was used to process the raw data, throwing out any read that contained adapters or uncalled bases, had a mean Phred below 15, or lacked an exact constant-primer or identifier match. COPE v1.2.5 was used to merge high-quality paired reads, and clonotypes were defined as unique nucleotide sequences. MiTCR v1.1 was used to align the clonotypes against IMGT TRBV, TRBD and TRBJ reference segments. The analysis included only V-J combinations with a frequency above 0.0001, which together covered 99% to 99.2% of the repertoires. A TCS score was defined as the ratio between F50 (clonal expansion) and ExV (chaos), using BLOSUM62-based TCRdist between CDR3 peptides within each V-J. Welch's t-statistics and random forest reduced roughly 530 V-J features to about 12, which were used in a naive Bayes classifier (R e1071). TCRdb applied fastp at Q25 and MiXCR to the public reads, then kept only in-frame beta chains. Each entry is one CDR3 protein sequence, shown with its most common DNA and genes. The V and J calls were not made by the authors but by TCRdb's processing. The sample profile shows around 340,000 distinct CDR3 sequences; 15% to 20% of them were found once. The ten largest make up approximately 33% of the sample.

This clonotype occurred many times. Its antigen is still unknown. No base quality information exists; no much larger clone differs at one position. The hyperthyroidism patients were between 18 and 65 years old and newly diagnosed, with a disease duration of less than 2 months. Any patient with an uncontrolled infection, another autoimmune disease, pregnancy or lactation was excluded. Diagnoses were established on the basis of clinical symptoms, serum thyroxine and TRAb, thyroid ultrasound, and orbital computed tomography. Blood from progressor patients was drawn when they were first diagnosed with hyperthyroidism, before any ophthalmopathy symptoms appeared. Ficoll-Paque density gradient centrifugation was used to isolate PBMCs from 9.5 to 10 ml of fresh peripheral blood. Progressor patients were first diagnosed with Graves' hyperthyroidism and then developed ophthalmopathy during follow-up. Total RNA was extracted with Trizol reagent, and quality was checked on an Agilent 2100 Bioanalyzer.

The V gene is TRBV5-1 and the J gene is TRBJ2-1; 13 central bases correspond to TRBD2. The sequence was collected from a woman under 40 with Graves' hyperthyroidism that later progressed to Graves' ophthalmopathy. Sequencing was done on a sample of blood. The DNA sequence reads TGCGCCAGCAGCCTTGGGACTAGCGGGGACAATGGGGATGAGCAGTTCTTC. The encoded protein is CASSLGTSGDNGDEQFF.